This TCR beta chain was retrieved from a study of beta chain features in type 1 diabetes. At the level of the study: In all, around 100,000,000 sorted cells from all samples were analyzed. Study conclusions and caveats: A moderate, significant TCRB CDR3 shortening appeared in type 1 diabetes across four CD4+ subsets.

This clone occurred a few times. The antigen is undetermined. Sequencing targeted expressed TCRB transcripts, as all isolated RNA had been reverse transcribed. The table came from immunoSEQ multiplex PCR; TCRdb's copy has only in-frame clones and leaves some out. Of 600,000 or so clones listed, 9.5% to 15% were seen once; the top ten hold more than 0.1%. The CDR3 has 15 amino acids. Trimming pared 6 bases from V and 0 bases from J, leaving 13 bases between. The germline V gene encodes CDR1 LNHDA and CDR2 SQIVND (reference sequence). The clonotype comes from a man aged 25 to 40 with type 1 diabetes. This chain uses TRBV19 with TRBJ2-3; D is unclear. The sequencing input was naive CD4+ T cells from blood. The CDR3 region has the DNA TGTGCCAGTAGAACCGGACGGGTCAGCACAGATACGCAGTATTTT. It yields the protein CASRTGRVSTDTQYF.